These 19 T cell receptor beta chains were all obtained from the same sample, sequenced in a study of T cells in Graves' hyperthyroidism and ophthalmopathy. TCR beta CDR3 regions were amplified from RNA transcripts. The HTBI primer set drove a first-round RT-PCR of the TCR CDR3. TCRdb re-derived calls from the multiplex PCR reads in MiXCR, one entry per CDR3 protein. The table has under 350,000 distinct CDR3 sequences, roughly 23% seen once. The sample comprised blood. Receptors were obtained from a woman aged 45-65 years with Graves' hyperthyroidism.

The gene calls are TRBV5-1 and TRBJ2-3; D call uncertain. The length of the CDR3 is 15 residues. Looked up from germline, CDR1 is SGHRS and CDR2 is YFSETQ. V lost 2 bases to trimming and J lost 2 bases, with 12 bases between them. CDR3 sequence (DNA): TGCGCCAGCAGCTTAACAGCGACCACCACAGATACGCAGTATTTT. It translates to CASSLTATTTDTQYF.

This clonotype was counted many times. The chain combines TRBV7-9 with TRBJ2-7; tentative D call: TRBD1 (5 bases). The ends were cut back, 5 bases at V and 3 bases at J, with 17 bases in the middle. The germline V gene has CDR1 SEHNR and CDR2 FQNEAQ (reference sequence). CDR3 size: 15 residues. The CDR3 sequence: CASSLYPGPDYEQYF. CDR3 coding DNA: TGTGCCAGCAGCCTATACCCAGGGCCGGACTACGAGCAGTACTTC.

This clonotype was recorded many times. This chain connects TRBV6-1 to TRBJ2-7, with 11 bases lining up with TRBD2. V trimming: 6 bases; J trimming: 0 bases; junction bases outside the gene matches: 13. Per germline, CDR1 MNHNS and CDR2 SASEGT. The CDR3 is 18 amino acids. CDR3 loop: CASRVLAGGMSSSYEQYF. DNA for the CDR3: TGTGCCAGCAGAGTGCTAGCGGGAGGAATGTCGAGCTCCTACGAGCAGTACTTC.

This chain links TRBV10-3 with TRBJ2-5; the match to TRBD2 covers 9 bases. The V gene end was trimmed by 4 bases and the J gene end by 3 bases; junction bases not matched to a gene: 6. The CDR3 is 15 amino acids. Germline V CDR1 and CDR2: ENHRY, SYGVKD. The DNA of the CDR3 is TGTGCCATCAGTGGTAGCGGGAGCTTGGAAGAGACCCAGTACTTC. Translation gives CAISGSGSLEETQYF.

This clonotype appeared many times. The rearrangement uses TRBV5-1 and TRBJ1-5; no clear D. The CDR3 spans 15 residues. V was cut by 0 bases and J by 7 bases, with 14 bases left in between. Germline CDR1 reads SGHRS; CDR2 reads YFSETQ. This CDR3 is CASSLAVQAKQPQHF. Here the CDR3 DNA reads TGCGCCAGCAGCTTGGCGGTGCAGGCAAAACAGCCCCAGCATTTT.

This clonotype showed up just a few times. Written as DNA, the CDR3 is TGTGCCAGCAGGGAGGACAGTTCGAACACTGAAGCTTTCTTT. Its protein product is CASREDSSNTEAFF. The chain combines TRBV2 with TRBJ1-1, with D perhaps matching TRBD1 (6 bases). This CDR3 is built from 14 residues. Per the germline V gene, CDR1 is SNHLY and CDR2 is FYNNEI. V was cut by 6 bases and J by 1 base, with 12 bases left in between. Variable domain in full (rest from reference TRBV2 and TRBJ1-1): EPEVTQTPSHQVTQMGQEVILRCVPISNHLYFYWYRQILGQKVEFLVSFYNNEISEKSEIFDDQFSVERPDGSNFTLKIRSTKLEDSAMYFCASREDSSNTEAFFGQGTRLTVV.

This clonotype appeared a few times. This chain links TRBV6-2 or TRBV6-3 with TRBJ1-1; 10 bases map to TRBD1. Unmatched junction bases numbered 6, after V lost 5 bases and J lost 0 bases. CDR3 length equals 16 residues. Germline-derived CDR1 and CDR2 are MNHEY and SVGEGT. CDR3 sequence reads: CASSPGQGMVNTEAFF. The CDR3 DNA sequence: TGTGCCAGCAGTCCGGGACAGGGGATGGTGAACACTGAAGCTTTCTTT.

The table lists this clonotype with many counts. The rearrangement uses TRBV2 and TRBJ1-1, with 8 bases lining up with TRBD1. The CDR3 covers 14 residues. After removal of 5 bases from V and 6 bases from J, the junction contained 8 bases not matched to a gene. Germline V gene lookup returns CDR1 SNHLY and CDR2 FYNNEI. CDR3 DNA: TGTGCCAGCAGTCCCGACAGGGGATGGCCTGAAGCTTTCTTT. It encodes CASSPDRGWPEAFF.

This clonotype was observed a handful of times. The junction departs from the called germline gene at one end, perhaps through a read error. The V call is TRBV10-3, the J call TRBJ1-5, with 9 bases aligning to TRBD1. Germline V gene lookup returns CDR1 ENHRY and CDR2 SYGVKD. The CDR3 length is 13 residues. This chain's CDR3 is CAIRGQGNRPQHF. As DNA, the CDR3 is TGTGCCATCAGGGGACAGGGAAATCGGCCCCAGCATTTT.

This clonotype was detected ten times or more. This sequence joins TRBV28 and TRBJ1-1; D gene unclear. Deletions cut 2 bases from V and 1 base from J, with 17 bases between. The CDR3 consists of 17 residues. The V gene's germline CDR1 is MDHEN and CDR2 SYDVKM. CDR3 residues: CASSLGHRFKSNTEAFF. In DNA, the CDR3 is TGTGCCAGCAGTTTAGGTCATAGGTTTAAGTCGAACACTGAAGCTTTCTTT. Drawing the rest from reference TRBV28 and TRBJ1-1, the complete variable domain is DVKVTQSSRYLVKRTGEKVFLECVQDMDHENMFWYRQDPGLGLRLIYFSYDVKMKEKGDIPEGYSVSREKKERFSLILESASTNQTSMYLCASSLGHRFKSNTEAFFGQGTRLTVV.

CDR3 region: CASSLEGRRGQVYEQYF. CDR3 nucleotides: TGTGCCAGCAGCTTAGAAGGGCGGCGGGGTCAAGTCTACGAGCAGTACTTC. V is TRBV7-2 and J is TRBJ2-7; D might be TRBD2 (6 bases). Germline CDR1 is SGHTA and CDR2 is FQGNSA. The CDR3 covers 17 residues. Trimming removed 1 base from V and 3 bases from J, with 19 bases in between.

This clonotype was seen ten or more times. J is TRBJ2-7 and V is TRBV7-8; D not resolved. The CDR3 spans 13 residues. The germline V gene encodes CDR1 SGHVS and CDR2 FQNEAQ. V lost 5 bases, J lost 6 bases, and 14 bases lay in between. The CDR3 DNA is TGTGCCAGCAGCCTTAGTAGATTAGGCGAGCAGTACTTC. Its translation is CASSLSRLGEQYF. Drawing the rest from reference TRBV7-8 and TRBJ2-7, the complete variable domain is GAGVSQSPRYKVAKRGQDVALRCDPISGHVSLFWYQQALGQGPEFLTYFQNEAQLDKSGLPSDRFFAERPEGSVSTLKIQRTQQEDSAVYLCASSLSRLGEQYFGPGTRLTVT.

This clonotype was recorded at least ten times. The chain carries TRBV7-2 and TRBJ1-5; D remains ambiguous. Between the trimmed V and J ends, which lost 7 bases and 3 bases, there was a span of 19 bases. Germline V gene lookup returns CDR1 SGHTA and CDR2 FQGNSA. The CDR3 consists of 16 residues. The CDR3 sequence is CASNPGSFPINQPQHF. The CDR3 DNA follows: TGTGCCAGCAATCCCGGAAGCTTCCCGATCAATCAGCCCCAGCATTTT.

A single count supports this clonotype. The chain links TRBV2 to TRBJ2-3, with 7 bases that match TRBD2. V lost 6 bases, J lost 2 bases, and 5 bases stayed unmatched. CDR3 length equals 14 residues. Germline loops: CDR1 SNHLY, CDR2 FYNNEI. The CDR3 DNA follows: TGTGCCAGCAGGGATACTAGCGTCACAGATACGCAGTATTTT. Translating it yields CASRDTSVTDTQYF.

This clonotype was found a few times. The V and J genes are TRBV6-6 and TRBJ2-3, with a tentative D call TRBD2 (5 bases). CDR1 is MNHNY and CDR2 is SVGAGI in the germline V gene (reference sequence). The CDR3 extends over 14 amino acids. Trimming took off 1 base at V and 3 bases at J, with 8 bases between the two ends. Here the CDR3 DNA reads TGTGCCAGCAGTTACTTTGGGGAGACAGATACGCAGTATTTT. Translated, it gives CASSYFGETDTQYF.

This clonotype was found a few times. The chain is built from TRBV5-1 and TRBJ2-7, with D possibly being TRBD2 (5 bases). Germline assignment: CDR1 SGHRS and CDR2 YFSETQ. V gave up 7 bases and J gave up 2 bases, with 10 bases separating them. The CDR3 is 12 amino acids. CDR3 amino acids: CASGVGTYEQYF. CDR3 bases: TGCGCCAGCGGGGTCGGGACCTACGAGCAGTACTTC.

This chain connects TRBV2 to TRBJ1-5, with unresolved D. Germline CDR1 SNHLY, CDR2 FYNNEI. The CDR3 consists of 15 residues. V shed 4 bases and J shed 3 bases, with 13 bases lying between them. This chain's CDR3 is CASSVGRVDNQPQHF. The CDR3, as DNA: TGTGCCAGCAGTGTCGGTAGGGTCGACAATCAGCCCCAGCATTTT.

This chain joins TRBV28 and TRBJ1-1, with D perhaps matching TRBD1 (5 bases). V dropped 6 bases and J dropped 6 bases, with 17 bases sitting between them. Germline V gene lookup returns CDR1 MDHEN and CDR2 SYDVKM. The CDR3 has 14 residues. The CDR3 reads CASSQRGFEAEAFF. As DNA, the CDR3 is TGTGCCAGCAGCCAACGGGGCTTCGAGGCTGAAGCTTTCTTT.

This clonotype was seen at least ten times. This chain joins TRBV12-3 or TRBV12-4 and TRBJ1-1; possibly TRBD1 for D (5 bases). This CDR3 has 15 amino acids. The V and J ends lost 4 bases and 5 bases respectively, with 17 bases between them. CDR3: CASSYINGGLTEAFF. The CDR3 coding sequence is TGTGCCAGCAGTTACATAAACGGGGGGTTAACTGAAGCTTTCTTT.